This T cell receptor (beta chain) was profiled in a study of beta chain features in type 1 diabetes. For this clone: The antigen is not known.

Regarding the study as a whole: Significant though moderate, a shortening of TCRB CDR3s appeared in all four CD4+ subsets of Type 1 diabetes patients.

Expressed TCRB transcripts got sequenced, as all isolated RNA was reverse transcribed. Clones were read by immunoSEQ multiplex PCR, and TCRdb kept only the in-frame ones, dropping some. The data show 130,000 or so clones, 7.5% to 9.5% seen once. The length of the CDR3 is 12 residues. Germline assignment: CDR1 GTSNPN and CDR2 SVGIG (reference sequence). V shed 7 bases and J shed 2 bases, with 11 bases lying between them. The V call is TRBV30, the J call TRBJ1-2, with a weak D call TRBD1 (5 bases). Sequencing input: central memory CD4+ T cells from blood. The sequence derives from a man aged 25 to 40 with type 1 diabetes. Written as DNA, the CDR3 is TGTGCCTCTCTGGGACTCAACTATGGCTACACCTTC. It translates to CASLGLNYGYTF.